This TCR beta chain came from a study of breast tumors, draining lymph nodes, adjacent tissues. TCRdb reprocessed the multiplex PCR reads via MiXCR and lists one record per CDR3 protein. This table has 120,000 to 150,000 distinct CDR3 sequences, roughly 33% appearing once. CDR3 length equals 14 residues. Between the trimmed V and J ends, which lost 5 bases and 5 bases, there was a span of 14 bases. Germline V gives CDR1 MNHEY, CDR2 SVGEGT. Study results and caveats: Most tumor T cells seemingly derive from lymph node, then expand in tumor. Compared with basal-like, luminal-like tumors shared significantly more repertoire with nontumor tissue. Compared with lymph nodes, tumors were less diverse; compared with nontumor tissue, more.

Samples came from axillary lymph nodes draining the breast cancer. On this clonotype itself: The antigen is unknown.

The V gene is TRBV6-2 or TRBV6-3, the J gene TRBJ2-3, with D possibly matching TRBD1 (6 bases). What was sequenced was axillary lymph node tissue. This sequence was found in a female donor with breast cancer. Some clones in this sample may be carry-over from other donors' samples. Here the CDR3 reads CASSPGQNLDTQYF. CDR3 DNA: TGTGCCAGCAGTCCGGGACAAAACCTAGATACGCAGTATTTT.